These T cell receptor beta chains were read from a single sample in a study of multiple sclerosis patients with progressive multifocal leukoencephalopathy. TCRdb's table, derived via immunoSEQ multiplex PCR, lists solely in-frame clones and lacks some. The sample lists some 27,000 clones, around 87% occurring once. The specimen was PBMCs, collected from a patient treated with natalizumab. Receptors originate from a human donor with multiple sclerosis. Each CDR3 is given with its conserved first and last residue. A D gene is named only where the DNA matches it firmly. The size field is filled for only some rows; it gives once, few, many or a size class.

.,.,TRBJ1-5,13,TRBV27,CASSLSGLEPQHF,TGTGCCAGCAGTTTATCAGGTTTGGAGCCCCAGCATTTT
once,.,TRBJ1-2,14,TRBV6-1,CASSAEGRDRRYTF,TGTGCCAGCAGTGCGGAGGGACGCGACAGGCGCTACACCTTC
.,.,TRBJ1-2,11,TRBV27,CASGTAYGYTF,TGTGCCAGCGGGACCGCCTATGGCTACACCTTC
.,.,TRBJ1-5,17,TRBV2,CASSYRSIVYSNQPQHF,TGTGCCAGCAGTTATCGGTCAATCGTCTATAGCAATCAGCCCCAGCATTTT
.,.,TRBJ2-7,12,TRBV7-8,CASSQRRGEQYF,TGTGCCAGCAGCCAACGGCGGGGCGAGCAGTACTTC
.,.,TRBJ1-2,11,TRBV19,CASSDSYGYTF,TGTGCCAGTAGTGACAGCTATGGCTACACCTTC
few,TRBD2,TRBJ2-7,15,TRBV18,CASSPSSGSQGEQYF,TGTGCCAGCTCTCCTTCTAGCGGGAGCCAGGGGGAGCAGTACTTC
.,TRBD2,TRBJ2-7,11,TRBV9,CASSGGSEQYF,TGTGCCAGCAGCGGCGGGAGCGAGCAGTACTTC
.,.,TRBJ2-3,13,TRBV7-3,CASSFREADTQYF,TGTGCCAGCAGCTTCAGAGAGGCAGATACGCAGTATTTT
.,.,TRBJ2-5,12,TRBV28,CASSSQDSGGYF,TGTGCCAGCAGTTCTCAGGACAGTGGAGGATACTTC
.,.,TRBJ2-7,15,TRBV15,CATSRILTQGGEQYF,TGTGCCACCAGCAGAATACTAACCCAGGGGGGCGAGCAGTACTTC
.,.,TRBJ2-2,13,TRBV4-2,CASSQDSTGELFF,TGTGCCAGCAGCCAAGACAGCACCGGGGAGCTGTTTTTT
.,.,TRBJ1-3,17,TRBV7-2,CASSLAAASISGNTIYF,TGTGCCAGCAGCTTAGCAGCAGCTTCGATCTCTGGAAACACCATATATTTT
.,TRBD2,TRBJ2-1,14,TRBV6-5,CASRGLAGDNEQFF,TGTGCCAGCAGGGGACTAGCGGGGGACAATGAGCAGTTCTTC
.,.,TRBJ1-5,16,TRBV19,CATADSDGPYNQPQHF,TGTGCCACCGCAGACTCGGACGGCCCCTACAATCAGCCCCAGCATTTT
.,TRBD1,TRBJ1-2,12,TRBV28,CASFDRADGYTF,TGTGCCAGCTTCGACAGGGCCGATGGCTACACCTTC
.,TRBD1,TRBJ2-1,14,TRBV6-5,CASSVDRVGDEQFF,TGTGCCAGCAGTGTGGACAGGGTAGGTGATGAGCAGTTCTTC
.,TRBD1,TRBJ1-1,15,TRBV7-3,CASSPQQGENTEAFF,TGTGCCAGCAGCCCCCAACAGGGGGAGAACACTGAAGCTTTCTTT
.,.,TRBJ2-1,15,TRBV7-2,CASSLDGRFYNEQFF,TGTGCCAGCAGCTTAGATGGCCGGTTCTACAATGAGCAGTTCTTC
.,.,TRBJ2-2,15,TRBV4-3,CASSLRRGETVELFF,TGCGCCAGCAGCCTACGAAGGGGGGAGACGGTGGAGCTGTTTTTT
.,TRBD2,TRBJ2-1,14,TRBV5-4,CATYSGDFYNEQFF,TGTGCCACCTATAGCGGGGACTTTTACAATGAGCAGTTCTTC
.,.,TRBJ1-2,13,TRBV5-1,CASSLEFTGGYTF,TGCGCCAGCAGCTTGGAGTTTACCGGTGGCTACACCTTC
.,TRBD2,TRBJ2-1,13,TRBV7-2,CASSLLSSGGQFF,TGTGCCAGCAGCCTCCTTTCTAGCGGGGGGCAGTTCTTC
.,TRBD2,TRBJ2-5,15,TRBV9,CASSPTSGGTLTQYF,TGTGCCAGCAGCCCCACTAGCGGGGGGACCTTGACCCAGTACTTC
.,.,TRBJ2-5,14,TRBV6-1,CARLTGVIQETQYF,TGTGCCAGATTGACCGGGGTAATCCAAGAGACCCAGTACTTC
.,TRBD1,TRBJ1-2,18,TRBV7-8,CASSLYAKEGGGFYGYTF,TGTGCCAGCAGCTTGTACGCAAAGGAGGGAGGGGGCTTCTATGGCTACACCTTC
.,.,TRBJ1-2,15,TRBV11-2,CASSPSREPFYGYTF,TGTGCCAGCAGCCCATCCCGGGAGCCCTTCTATGGCTACACCTTC
.,TRBD2,TRBJ2-3,14,TRBV13,CASRGGGKSDTQYF,TGTGCCAGCCGGGGCGGGGGGAAGTCAGATACGCAGTATTTT
.,.,TRBJ1-1,13,TRBV11-3,CASSRSWNTEAFF,TGTGCCAGCAGCCGCAGTTGGAACACTGAAGCTTTCTTT
.,TRBD2,TRBJ2-1,15,TRBV6-5,CASTPQVAGGHEQFF,TGTGCCAGCACCCCCCAGGTAGCGGGGGGCCATGAGCAGTTCTTC
.,.,TRBJ2-5,17,TRBV7-9,CASSPRTIALSQETQYF,TGTGCCAGCAGCCCGCGGACTATAGCCCTATCCCAAGAGACCCAGTACTTC
.,TRBD1,TRBJ2-7,15,TRBV4-1,CASSQDLTGVYEQYF,TGCGCCAGCAGCCAAGACCTGACAGGGGTCTACGAGCAGTACTTC
.,.,TRBJ1-3,12,TRBV9,CASSSRRNTIYF,TGTGCCAGCAGCTCGCGACGAAACACCATATATTTT
.,.,TRBJ2-2,16,TRBV5-1,CASSLVLGANTGELFF,TGCGCCAGCAGCTTAGTACTTGGCGCGAACACCGGGGAGCTGTTTTTT
.,.,TRBJ2-7,16,TRBV6-5,CASSYTTGTPPYEQYF,TGTGCCAGCAGTTACACAACCGGGACCCCCCCCTACGAGCAGTACTTC
.,.,TRBJ1-4,13,TRBV10-3,CAITRAREEKLFF,TGTGCCATTACTAGGGCAAGAGAGGAAAAACTGTTTTTT
.,.,TRBJ1-2,11,TRBV30,CAWRGFPGYTF,TGTGCCTGGAGAGGGTTTCCTGGCTACACCTTC
.,.,TRBJ1-1,12,TRBV5-1,CASSEQGTEAFF,TGCGCCAGCAGTGAACAGGGCACTGAAGCTTTCTTT
.,.,TRBJ1-2,14,TRBV5-1,CASSLASRENGYTF,TGCGCCAGCAGCTTGGCCAGCAGGGAAAATGGCTACACCTTC
.,.,TRBJ1-3,16,TRBV12-5,CASGLGGLFSGNTIYF,TGTGCTAGTGGTTTGGGAGGCCTGTTCTCTGGAAACACCATATATTTT
.,TRBD1,TRBJ1-2,15,TRBV19,CASSIRDRANYGYTF,TGTGCCAGTAGTATCCGGGACAGAGCTAACTATGGCTACACCTTC
few,.,TRBJ1-5,13,TRBV5-1,CASSLDSYQPQHF,TGCGCCAGCAGCTTGGACAGTTATCAGCCCCAGCATTTT
few,TRBD1,TRBJ2-7,16,TRBV5-5,CASSPSIQGASYEQYF,TGTGCCAGCAGCCCGAGTATTCAGGGGGCTAGCTACGAGCAGTACTTC
.,.,TRBJ2-3,11,TRBV21-1,CATVMQDTQYF,TGTGCCACAGTCATGCAAGATACGCAGTATTTT
once,TRBD1,TRBJ1-5,17,TRBV5-6,CASSLARGQGENQPQHF,TGTGCCAGCAGCTTGGCTCGGGGACAGGGGGAAAATCAGCCCCAGCATTTT
.,TRBD1,TRBJ1-2,14,TRBV2,CASSEGGTGTGYTF,TGTGCCAGCAGTGAAGGAGGGACAGGGACCGGCTACACCTTC
.,.,TRBJ1-2,17,TRBV5-1,CASAPSWSAAANYGYTF,TGCGCCAGCGCCCCCTCCTGGTCGGCAGCGGCAAACTATGGCTACACCTTC
.,TRBD1,TRBJ1-1,14,TRBV5-1,CASRPGQMNTEAFF,TGCGCCAGCAGACCGGGACAGATGAACACTGAAGCTTTCTTT
.,.,TRBJ1-4,15,TRBV7-6,CASSALLRESEKLFF,TGTGCCAGCAGCGCCCTACTTAGGGAGAGTGAAAAACTGTTTTTT
.,.,TRBJ1-5,12,TRBV5-5,CASSLGNQPQHF,TGTGCCAGCAGCTTGGGCAATCAGCCCCAGCATTTT
.,TRBD1,TRBJ1-1,14,TRBV6-1,CASTAGQGHTEAFF,TGTGCCAGCACCGCCGGACAGGGGCACACTGAAGCTTTCTTT
.,TRBD1,TRBJ1-3,17,TRBV30,CAWSDPGQGVSGNTIYF,TGTGCCTGGAGTGACCCCGGACAGGGAGTCTCTGGAAACACCATATATTTT